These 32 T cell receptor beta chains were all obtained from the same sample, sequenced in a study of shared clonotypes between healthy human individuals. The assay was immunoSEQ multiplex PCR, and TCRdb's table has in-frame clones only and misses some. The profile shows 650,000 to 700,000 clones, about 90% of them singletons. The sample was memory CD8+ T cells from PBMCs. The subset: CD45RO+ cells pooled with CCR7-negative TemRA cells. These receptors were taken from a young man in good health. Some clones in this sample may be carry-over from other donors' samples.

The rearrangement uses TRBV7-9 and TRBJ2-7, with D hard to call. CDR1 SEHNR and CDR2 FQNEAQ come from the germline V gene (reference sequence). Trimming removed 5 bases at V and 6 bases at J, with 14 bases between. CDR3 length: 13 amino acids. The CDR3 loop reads CASSPQKRSEQYF. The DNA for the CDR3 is TGTGCCAGCAGCCCCCAGAAGCGATCCGAGCAGTACTTC.

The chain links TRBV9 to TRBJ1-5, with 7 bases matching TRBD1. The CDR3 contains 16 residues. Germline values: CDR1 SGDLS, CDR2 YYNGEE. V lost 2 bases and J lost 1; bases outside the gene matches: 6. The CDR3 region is CASSVDREGSNQPQHF. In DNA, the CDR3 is TGTGCCAGCAGCGTCGACAGGGAGGGAAGCAATCAGCCCCAGCATTTT.

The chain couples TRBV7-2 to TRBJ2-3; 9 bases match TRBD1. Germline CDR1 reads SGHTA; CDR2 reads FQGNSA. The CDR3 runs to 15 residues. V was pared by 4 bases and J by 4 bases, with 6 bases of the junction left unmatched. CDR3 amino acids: CASSSGTGPADTQYF. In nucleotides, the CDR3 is TGTGCCAGCAGCTCCGGGACAGGGCCGGCAGATACGCAGTATTTT.

The CDR3 DNA sequence: TGTGCCAGCAGTCCCAGCCCGAGGGGCTCAGATACGCAGTATTTT. This sequence encodes CASSPSPRGSDTQYF. V and J are TRBV27 and TRBJ2-3; perhaps D is TRBD1 or TRBD2 (5 bases each). Germline V gene sequence: CDR1 MNHEY, CDR2 SMNVEV (reference sequence). This CDR3 region has 15 residues. V gave up 5 bases and J gave up 4 bases, with 16 bases separating them.

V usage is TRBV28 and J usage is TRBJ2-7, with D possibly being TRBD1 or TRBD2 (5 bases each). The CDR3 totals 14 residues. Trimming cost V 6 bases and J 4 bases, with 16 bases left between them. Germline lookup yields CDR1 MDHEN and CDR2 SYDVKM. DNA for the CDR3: TGTGCCAGCAGCTTAGGGTACGAGGGGTACGAGCAGTACTTC. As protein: CASSLGYEGYEQYF.

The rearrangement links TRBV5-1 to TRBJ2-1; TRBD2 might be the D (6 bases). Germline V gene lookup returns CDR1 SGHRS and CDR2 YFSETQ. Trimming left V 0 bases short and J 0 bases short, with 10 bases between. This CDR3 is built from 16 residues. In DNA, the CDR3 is TGCGCCAGCAGCTTGGTGCCAGCGGGCTCCTACAATGAGCAGTTCTTC. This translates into CASSLVPAGSYNEQFF.

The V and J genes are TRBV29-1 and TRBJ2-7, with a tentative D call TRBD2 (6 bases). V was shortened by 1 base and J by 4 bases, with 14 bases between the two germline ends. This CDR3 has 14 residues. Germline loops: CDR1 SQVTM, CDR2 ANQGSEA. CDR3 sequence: CSVEGNGGRYEQYF. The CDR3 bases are TGCAGCGTTGAAGGAAACGGGGGACGGTACGAGCAGTACTTC.

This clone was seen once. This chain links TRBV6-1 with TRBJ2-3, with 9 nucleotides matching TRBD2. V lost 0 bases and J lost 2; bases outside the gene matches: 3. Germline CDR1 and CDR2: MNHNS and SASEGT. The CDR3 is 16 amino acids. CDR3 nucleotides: TGTGCCAGCAGTGAAGCGCGGGGGGGGACCACAGATACGCAGTATTTT. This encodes CASSEARGGTTDTQYF.

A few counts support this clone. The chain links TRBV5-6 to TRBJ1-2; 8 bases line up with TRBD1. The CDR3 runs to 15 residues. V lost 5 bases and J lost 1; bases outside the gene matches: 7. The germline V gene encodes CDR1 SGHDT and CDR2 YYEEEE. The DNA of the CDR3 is TGTGCCAGCAGGTCCGGACAGGGCCTTAACTATGGCTACACCTTC. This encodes CASRSGQGLNYGYTF. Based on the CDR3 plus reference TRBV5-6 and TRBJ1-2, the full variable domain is DAGVTQSPTHLIKTRGQQVTLRCSPKSGHDTVSWYQQALGQGPQFIFQYYEEEERQRGNFPDRFSGHQFPNYSSELNVNALLLGDSALYLCASRSGQGLNYGYTFGSGTRLTVV.

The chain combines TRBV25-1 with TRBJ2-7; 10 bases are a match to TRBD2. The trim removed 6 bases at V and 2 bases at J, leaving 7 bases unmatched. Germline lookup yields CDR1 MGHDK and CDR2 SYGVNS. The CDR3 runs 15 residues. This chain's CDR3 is CASRASGSFTYEQYF. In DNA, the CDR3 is TGTGCCAGCAGGGCTAGCGGGAGTTTCACCTACGAGCAGTACTTC.

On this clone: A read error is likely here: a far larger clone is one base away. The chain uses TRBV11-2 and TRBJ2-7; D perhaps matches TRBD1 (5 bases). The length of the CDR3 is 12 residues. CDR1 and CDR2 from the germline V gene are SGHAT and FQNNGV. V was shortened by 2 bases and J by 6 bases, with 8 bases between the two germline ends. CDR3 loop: CASSLLGAEQYF. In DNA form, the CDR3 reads TGTGCCAGCAGCTTACTAGGGGCCGAGCAGTACTTC.

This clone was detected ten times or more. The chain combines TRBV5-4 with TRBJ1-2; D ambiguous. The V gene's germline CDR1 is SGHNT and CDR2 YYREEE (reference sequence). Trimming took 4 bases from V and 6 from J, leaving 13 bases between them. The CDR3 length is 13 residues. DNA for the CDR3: TGTGCCAGCAGCCTGATACCGCGGGATGGCTACACCTTC. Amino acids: CASSLIPRDGYTF.

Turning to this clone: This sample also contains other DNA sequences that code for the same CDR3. CDR3 protein: CASSFSYEQYF. The CDR3 DNA reads as TGTGCCAGCAGCTTCTCCTACGAGCAGTACTTC. V usage is TRBV11-2 and J usage is TRBJ2-7; D is ambiguous. V was pared by 3 bases and J by 0 bases, with 0 bases between. CDR3 length equals 11 residues. The germline CDR1 and CDR2 sequences are SGHAT and FQNNGV.

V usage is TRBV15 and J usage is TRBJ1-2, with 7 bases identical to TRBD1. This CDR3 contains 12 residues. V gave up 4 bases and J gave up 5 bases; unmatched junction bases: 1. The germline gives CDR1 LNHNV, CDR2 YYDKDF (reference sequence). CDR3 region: CATSKTGYGYTF. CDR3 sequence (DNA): TGTGCCACCAGCAAGACAGGGTATGGCTACACCTTC.

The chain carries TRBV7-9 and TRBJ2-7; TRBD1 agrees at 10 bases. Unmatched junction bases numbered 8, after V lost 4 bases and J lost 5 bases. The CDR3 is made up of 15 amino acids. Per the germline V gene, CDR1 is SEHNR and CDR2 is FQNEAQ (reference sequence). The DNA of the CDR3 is TGTGCCAGCAGCTCCGGGACAGGGGCCTTCCACGAGCAGTACTTC. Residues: CASSSGTGAFHEQYF.

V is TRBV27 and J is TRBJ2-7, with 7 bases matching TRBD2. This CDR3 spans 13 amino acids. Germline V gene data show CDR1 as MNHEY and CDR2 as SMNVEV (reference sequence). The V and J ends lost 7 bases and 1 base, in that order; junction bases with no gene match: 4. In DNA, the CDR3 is TGTGCCAGCATGGGGGGGTTTTCCTACGAGCAGTACTTC. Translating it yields CASMGGFSYEQYF.

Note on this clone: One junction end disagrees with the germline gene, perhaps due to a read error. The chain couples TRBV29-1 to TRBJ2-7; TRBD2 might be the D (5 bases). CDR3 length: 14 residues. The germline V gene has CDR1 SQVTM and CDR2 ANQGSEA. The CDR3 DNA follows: TGCAGCGTCGAAGGATTTGGGGAGTCGTACGAGCAGTACTTC. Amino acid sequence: CSVEGFGESYEQYF.

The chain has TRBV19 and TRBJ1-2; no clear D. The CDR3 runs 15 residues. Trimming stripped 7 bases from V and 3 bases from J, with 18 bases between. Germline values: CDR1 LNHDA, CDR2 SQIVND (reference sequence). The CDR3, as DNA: TGTGCCAGTACCCCGGAGCCCGCTGATTACTATGGCTACACCTTC. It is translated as CASTPEPADYYGYTF.

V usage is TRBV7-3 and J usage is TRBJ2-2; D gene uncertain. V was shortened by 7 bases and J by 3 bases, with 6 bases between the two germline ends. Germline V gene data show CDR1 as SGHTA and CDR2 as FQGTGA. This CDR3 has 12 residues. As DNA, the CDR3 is TGTGCCAGCAAAACAGACACCGGGGAGCTGTTTTTT. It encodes CASKTDTGELFF.

CDR3 bases: TGTGCCAGCAGTGCGGACAGGGTTGGCGAGCAGTACTTC. It encodes CASSADRVGEQYF. The V gene is TRBV27, the J gene TRBJ2-7, with 8 positions matching TRBD1. The V gene's germline CDR1 is MNHEY and CDR2 SMNVEV (reference sequence). The length of the CDR3 is 13 residues. V shed 5 bases and J 6 bases; nucleotides not matched to a gene: 6.

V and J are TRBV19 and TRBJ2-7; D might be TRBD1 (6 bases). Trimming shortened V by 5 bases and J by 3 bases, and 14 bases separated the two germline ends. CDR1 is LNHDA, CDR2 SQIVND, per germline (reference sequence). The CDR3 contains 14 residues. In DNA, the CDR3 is TGTGCCAGTAGTCCTAAAGGGGGACACTACGAGCAGTACTTC. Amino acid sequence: CASSPKGGHYEQYF.

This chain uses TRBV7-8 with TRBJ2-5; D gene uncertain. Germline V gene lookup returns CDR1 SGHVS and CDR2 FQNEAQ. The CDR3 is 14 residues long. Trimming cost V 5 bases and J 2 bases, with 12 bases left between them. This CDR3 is CASSPVGSQETQYF. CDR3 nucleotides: TGTGCCAGCAGCCCAGTGGGCTCACAAGAGACCCAGTACTTC. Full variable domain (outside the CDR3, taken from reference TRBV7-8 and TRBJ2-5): GAGVSQSPRYKVAKRGQDVALRCDPISGHVSLFWYQQALGQGPEFLTYFQNEAQLDKSGLPSDRFFAERPEGSVSTLKIQRTQQEDSAVYLCASSPVGSQETQYFGPGTRLLVL.

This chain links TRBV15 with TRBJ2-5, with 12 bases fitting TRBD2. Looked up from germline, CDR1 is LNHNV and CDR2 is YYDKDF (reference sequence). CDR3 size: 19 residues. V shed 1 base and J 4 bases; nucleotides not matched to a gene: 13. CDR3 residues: CATSRAVRLAGAFAETQYF. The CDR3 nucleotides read TGTGCCACCAGCAGAGCTGTAAGACTAGCGGGAGCCTTTGCAGAGACCCAGTACTTC.

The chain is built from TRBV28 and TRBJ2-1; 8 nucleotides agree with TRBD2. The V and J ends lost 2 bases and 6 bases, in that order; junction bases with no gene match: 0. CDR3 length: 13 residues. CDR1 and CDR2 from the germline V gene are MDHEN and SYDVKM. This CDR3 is CASSLGTSNEQFF. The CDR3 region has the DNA TGTGCCAGCAGTTTAGGGACTAGCAATGAGCAGTTCTTC.

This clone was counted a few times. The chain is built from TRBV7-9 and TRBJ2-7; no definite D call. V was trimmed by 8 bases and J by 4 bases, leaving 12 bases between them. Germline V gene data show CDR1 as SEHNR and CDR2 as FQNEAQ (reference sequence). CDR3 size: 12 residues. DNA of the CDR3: TGTGCCAGCGCCTTTCAGATTTACGAGCAGTACTTC. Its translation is CASAFQIYEQYF.

CDR3 region: CASRPSLDSNNQPQHF. The CDR3 DNA follows: TGTGCCAGCAGACCGAGCCTGGACAGTAACAATCAGCCCCAGCATTTT. The chain couples TRBV2 to TRBJ1-5, with TRBD1 as a possible D gene (6 bases). Trimming took off 6 bases at V and 3 bases at J, with 18 bases between the two ends. In germline, CDR1 is SNHLY, CDR2 FYNNEI. The CDR3 extends over 16 amino acids.

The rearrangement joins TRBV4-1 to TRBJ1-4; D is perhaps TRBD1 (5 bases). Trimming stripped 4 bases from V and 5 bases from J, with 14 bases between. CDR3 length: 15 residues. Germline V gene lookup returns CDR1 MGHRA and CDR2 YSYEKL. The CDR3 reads CASSRPPGANEKLFF. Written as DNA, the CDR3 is TGCGCCAGCAGCCGGCCCCCTGGGGCGAATGAAAAACTGTTTTTT.

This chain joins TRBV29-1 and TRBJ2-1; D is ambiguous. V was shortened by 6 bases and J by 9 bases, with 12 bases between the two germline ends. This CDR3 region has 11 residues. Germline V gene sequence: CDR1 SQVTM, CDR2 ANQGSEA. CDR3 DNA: TGCAGCGTCTTTCTAGGCGGTGAGCAGTTCTTC. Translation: CSVFLGGEQFF.

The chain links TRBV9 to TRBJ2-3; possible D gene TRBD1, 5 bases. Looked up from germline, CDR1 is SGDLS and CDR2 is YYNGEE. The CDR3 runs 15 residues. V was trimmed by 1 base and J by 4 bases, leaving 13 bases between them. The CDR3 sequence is CASSVFPQGADTQYF. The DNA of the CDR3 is TGTGCCAGCAGCGTATTTCCCCAGGGTGCAGATACGCAGTATTTT.

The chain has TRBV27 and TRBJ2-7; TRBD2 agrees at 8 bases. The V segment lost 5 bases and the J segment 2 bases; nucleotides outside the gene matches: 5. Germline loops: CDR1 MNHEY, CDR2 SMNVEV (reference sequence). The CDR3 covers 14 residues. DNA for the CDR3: TGTGCCAGCAGTCACATAGCGGGACCCTACGAGCAGTACTTC. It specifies CASSHIAGPYEQYF.

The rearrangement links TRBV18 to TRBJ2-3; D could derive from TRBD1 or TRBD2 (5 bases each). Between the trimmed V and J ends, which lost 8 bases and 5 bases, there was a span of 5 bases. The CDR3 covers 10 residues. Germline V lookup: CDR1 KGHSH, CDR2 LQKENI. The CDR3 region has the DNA TGTGCCAGCGGGGGAGATACGCAGTATTTT. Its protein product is CASGGDTQYF.

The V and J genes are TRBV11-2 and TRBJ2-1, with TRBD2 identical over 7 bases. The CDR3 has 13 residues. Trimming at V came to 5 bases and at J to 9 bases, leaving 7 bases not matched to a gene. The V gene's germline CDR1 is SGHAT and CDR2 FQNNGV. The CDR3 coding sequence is TGTGCCAGCAGCCCCGGACTAGTTGTTGAGCAGTTCTTC. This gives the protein CASSPGLVVEQFF.